This TCR beta chain appears in the sequencing data of a study of blood T cells in healthy people across ages. Study outcomes and limitations: Correlation between TCR beta diversity and naive T cell percentage was strong. CMV infection status of these donors was not known.

Sample-barcoded 5' priming and a J-beta primer mix drove a second PCR of about 6 to 11 cycles. Each CDR3 protein is one row after TCRdb ran MiXCR on the 5' RACE reads. The sample carries more than 1,400,000 distinct CDR3 sequences, 42% recorded once. As concerns this clonotype: Its antigen is still unknown.

Total RNA extraction produced at least 5.5 micrograms (per sample) for the study. From germline, CDR1 is LGHDT and CDR2 YNNKEL (reference sequence). This CDR3 is 15 amino acids long. Trimming left V 1 base short and J 11 bases short, with 20 bases between. The origin of this receptor is a woman aged 18-29 years in good health. The sequencing input was blood. V and J are TRBV3-1 and TRBJ2-5; weak D call: TRBD1 (7 bases). In nucleotides, the CDR3 is TGTGCCAGCAGCCAAGGTGGAGGGGGCAACTACAAGCAGTACTTC. Amino acids: CASSQGGGGNYKQYF.